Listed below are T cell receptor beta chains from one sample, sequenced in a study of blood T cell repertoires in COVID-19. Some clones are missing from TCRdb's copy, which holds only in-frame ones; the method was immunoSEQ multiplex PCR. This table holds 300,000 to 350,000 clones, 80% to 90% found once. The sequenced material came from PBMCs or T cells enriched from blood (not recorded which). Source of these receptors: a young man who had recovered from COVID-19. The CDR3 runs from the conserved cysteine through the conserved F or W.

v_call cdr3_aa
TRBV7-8 CASSLNRDSGGYTF
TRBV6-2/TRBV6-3 CASSYLTGTVNTEAFF
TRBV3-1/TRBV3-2 CASSQVGAGEQYF
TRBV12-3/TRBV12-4 CASSLRTEAFF
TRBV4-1 CASSSLFGTGEGYTF
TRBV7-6 CASSLSPSGGLLEQYF
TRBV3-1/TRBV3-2 CASSHTGRSGNTIYF
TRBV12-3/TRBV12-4 CASNFKQGGAFF
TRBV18 CASSPLSRREPINEQYF
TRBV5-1 CASRGGGAGNTIYF
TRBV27 CASSFRAGGRTDTQYF
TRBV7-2 CASSPGGNNSPLHF
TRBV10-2 CASMVAGGPDEQFF
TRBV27 CASSLRGTGRETQYF
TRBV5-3 CARRSDRPSEQYF
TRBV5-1 CASSSGGPGANVLTF
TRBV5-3 CARSAVSRGAHGVLTF
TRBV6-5 CASTPRGITQYF